These 31 T cell receptor beta chains came from one sample sequenced in a study of circulating CD8 cells and anti-PD-1 response in melanoma. Four subsets defined by PD-1 and/or TIGIT were sorted from live CD3+CD8+TCRalphabeta+ cells. The QIAseq Immune Repertoire TCR panel built the libraries from roughly 15 ng of total RNA. TCRdb called the reads again in MiXCR, with one record for every CDR3 protein. This sample yields about 560 distinct CDR3 sequences, of which about 5.8% are seen a single time; 36% belongs to the top ten. This sample comprised CD8+ T cells from PBMCs, obtained at baseline or after one month of anti-PD-1 therapy (not recorded which). The source is a human donor with melanoma.

Within the sample, this clonotype is large. The J gene is TRBJ2-1, the V gene TRBV24-1; TRBD2 might be the D (6 bases). CDR1 and CDR2 from the germline V gene are KGHDR and SFDVKD. Deletions cut 0 bases from V and 9 bases from J, with 8 bases between. The CDR3 spans 13 residues. The CDR3 reads CATSDLRGGEQFF. The DNA for the CDR3 is TGTGCCACCAGTGATTTGCGGGGAGGTGAGCAGTTCTTC.

As to this clonotype: This may come from a read error, since a much larger clone is one base off. The rearrangement links TRBV28 to TRBJ2-7, with D maybe TRBD2 (5 bases). The V end was cut by 3 bases, the J end by 0 bases, with 12 bases between. The CDR3 covers 15 residues. Germline lookup yields CDR1 MDHEN and CDR2 SYDVKM. The CDR3 nucleotides are TGTGCCAGCAGTTTTTGCGGGCTGAGCTCCTACGAGCAGTACTTC. It codes for CASSFCGLSSYEQYF.

This clonotype counts as large. This rearrangement joins TRBV27 to TRBJ1-5; 7 bases are a match to TRBD1. With 6 bases clipped from V and 0 bases from J, the junction kept 11 bases outside the gene matches. The CDR3 length is 17 residues. The germline CDR1 and CDR2 sequences are MNHEY and SMNVEV (reference sequence). The CDR3 bases are TGTGCCAGCAGGGACAGGAAGGGGGCTCATAGCAATCAGCCCCAGCATTTT. Amino acids: CASRDRKGAHSNQPQHF.

This clonotype is labeled as medium-sized. The chain carries TRBV2 and TRBJ2-1; TRBD2 matches at 8 bases. V dropped 4 bases and J dropped 8; count of bases not matched to a gene: 16. Germline CDR1 is SNHLY and CDR2 is FYNNEI. CDR3 length: 17 amino acids. CDR3 region: CASSVKAGRDGRDEQFF. The CDR3 DNA follows: TGTGCCAGCAGTGTGAAAGCGGGACGGGACGGGAGGGATGAGCAGTTCTTC.

This clonotype occurred once. Possible read error: a much larger clone is one base away. The rearrangement links TRBV28 to TRBJ2-7, with D hard to call. Per the germline V gene, CDR1 is MDHEN and CDR2 is SYDVKM. The CDR3 runs 15 residues. Between the trimmed V and J ends, which lost 4 bases and 6 bases, there was a span of 19 bases. CDR3 nucleotides: TGTGCCAGCAGTTCTCCAGACACACGAGCCCGCGAGCAGTACTTC. Translating it yields CASSSPDTRAREQYF.

Details on this clonotype: A much larger clone differs by one base, so this may be a read error. The rearrangement joins TRBV27 to TRBJ2-7; possibly TRBD1 for D (6 bases). The CDR3 has 13 amino acids. CDR1 and CDR2 from the germline V gene are MNHEY and SMNVEV (reference sequence). In DNA, the CDR3 is TGTGCCAGCAGTTTGGGGACACCTTACGTGCAGTACTTC. Amino acid sequence: CASSLGTPYVQYF.

The chain links TRBV7-2 to TRBJ2-7, with 10 bases aligning to TRBD1. Germline values: CDR1 SGHTA, CDR2 FQGNSA. This CDR3 spans 15 amino acids. V gave up 5 bases and J gave up 6 bases; unmatched junction bases: 10. Here the CDR3 DNA reads TGTGCCAGCAGCGTCCTGGGGACAGGGGACAGCGAGCAGTACTTC. Translation gives CASSVLGTGDSEQYF.

Sample share makes this clonotype large. The chain employs TRBV18 and TRBJ2-1, with a weak D call TRBD2 (5 bases). This CDR3 is built from 14 residues. V was cut by 6 bases and J by 4 bases, with 13 bases left in between. The germline V gene has CDR1 KGHSH and CDR2 LQKENI. CDR3 in amino acids: CASSWTGYYNEQFF. The CDR3, as DNA: TGTGCCAGCTCGTGGACGGGGTATTACAATGAGCAGTTCTTC.

As for this clonotype: An end of the junction differs from the germline gene, which may be a read error. The chain recombines TRBV6-5 with TRBJ2-1; D possibly matches TRBD1 or TRBD2 (5 bases each). Germline CDR1 is MNHEY and CDR2 is SVGAGI. This CDR3 comprises 15 residues. CDR3 sequence: CASSYLGTSYNGQFF. CDR3 DNA: TGTGCCAGCAGTTACTTGGGGACCTCCTACAATGGGCAGTTCTTC.

As for this clonotype: Sequence at one end of the junction differs from germline and may be a read error. This chain connects TRBV2 to TRBJ2-3, with D tentatively TRBD1 (7 bases). The CDR3 is 14 residues long. CDR1 is SNHLY and CDR2 is FYNNEI in the germline V gene. This CDR3 is CASSPGGGTDAQYF. The CDR3 nucleotides are TGTGCCAGCAGCCCCGGAGGGGGCACAGATGCGCAGTATTTC.

By frequency in the sample, this clonotype is medium-sized (0.01 to 0.1%). The chain joins TRBV11-3 to TRBJ1-5, with D tentatively TRBD1 (6 bases). The CDR3 consists of 14 residues. Germline CDR1 reads SGHNT; CDR2 reads YENEEA. V lost 0 bases and J 11 bases, leaving 14 bases between the germline ends. The CDR3 DNA reads as TGTGCCAGCAGCTTAGAACAGGGCGTTTGGGCCCAGCATTTT. This sequence encodes CASSLEQGVWAQHF.

Details on this clonotype: It may be a read error: a sequence one base away is much more abundant. J is TRBJ2-1 and V is TRBV7-6; D call uncertain. The CDR3 is 13 amino acids. In germline, CDR1 is SGHVS, CDR2 FNYEAQ. CDR3 nucleotides: TGTGCCTGCAGCTTAGATGGGCACAATGAGCAGTTCTTC. This encodes CACSLDGHNEQFF.

The chain is built from TRBV6-2 or TRBV6-3 and TRBJ2-7; 9 bases are a match to TRBD1. This CDR3 spans 15 amino acids. CDR1 is MNHEY, CDR2 SVGEGT, per germline. The V and J ends lost 2 bases and 3 bases, in that order; junction bases with no gene match: 5. CDR3 DNA sequence: TGTGCCAGCAGTTACGGGGACAGGGCTTTCTACGAGCAGTACTTC. This sequence encodes CASSYGDRAFYEQYF.

Of note for this clonotype: Being one base from a much bigger clone, this may be a read error. The chain joins TRBV19 to TRBJ2-7; 11 bases align to TRBD1. CDR1 and CDR2 (germline): LNHDA, SQIVND (reference sequence). The CDR3 extends over 16 amino acids. V lost 5 bases to trimming and J lost 5 bases; unmatched junction nucleotides: 11. CDR3 protein: CASSHGGQGGFHEQYF. The CDR3 bases are TGTGCCAGTAGTCACGGGGGACAGGGGGGTTTCCACGAGCAGTACTTC.

By share, this clonotype counts as medium-sized. The chain recombines TRBV20-1 with TRBJ2-7; 13 nucleotides agree with TRBD2. CDR1 and CDR2 from the germline V gene are DFQATT and SNEGSKA (reference sequence). The ends lost 5 bases at V and 0 bases at J; junction bases unmatched: 4. The CDR3 sequence is 15 residues long. CDR3 region: CSAQGLAGPSYEQYF. The DNA for the CDR3 is TGCAGTGCTCAGGGACTAGCGGGGCCCTCCTACGAGCAGTACTTC.

This clonotype qualifies as medium-sized (0.01 to 0.1%). V gene TRBV19 combines with J gene TRBJ2-2; no clear D gene. Germline V lookup: CDR1 LNHDA, CDR2 SQIVND (reference sequence). Trimming left V 6 bases short and J 9 bases short, with 8 bases between. CDR3 length: 11 amino acids. The DNA of the CDR3 is TGTGCCAGTAGACGGACGAGGGAGCTGTTTTTT. It translates to CASRRTRELFF.

Sample share makes this clonotype medium-sized (0.01 to 0.1%). An end of the junction differs from the germline gene, which may be a read error. This rearrangement joins TRBV27 to TRBJ1-1, with TRBD1 matching 9 bases. CDR1 and CDR2 from the germline V gene are MNHEY and SMNVEV (reference sequence). The CDR3 is 14 amino acids. This CDR3 is CASSLQGAYTEAFF. CDR3 in DNA: TGTGCCAGCAGCCTACAGGGGGCTTACACTGAAGCTTTCTTC.

With regard to this clonotype: This may come from a read error, since a much larger clone is one base off. The chain has TRBV28 and TRBJ1-2; D unresolved. Trimming stripped 6 bases from V and 10 bases from J, with 21 bases between. CDR1 is MDHEN, CDR2 SYDVKM, per germline. The CDR3 length is 14 residues. CDR3 DNA: TGTGCCAGCAGACCTTTGTCAGAAGGGAGTGTCTACACCTTC. It specifies CASRPLSEGSVYTF.

Judged by abundance, this clonotype is medium-sized. The chain is built from TRBV18 and TRBJ1-4, with D hard to call. V lost 6 bases and J 6 bases, leaving 17 bases between the germline ends. CDR1 KGHSH and CDR2 LQKENI come from the germline V gene. This CDR3 spans 15 amino acids. The CDR3 region is CASSPLGLEDEKLFF. CDR3 DNA: TGTGCCAGCTCGCCATTGGGGTTAGAAGATGAAAAACTGTTTTTT.

A few counts support this clonotype. V and J are TRBV30 and TRBJ1-2, with D uncertain. V was pared by 6 bases and J by 2 bases, with 10 bases between. This CDR3 comprises 12 residues. From germline, CDR1 is GTSNPN and CDR2 SVGIG (reference sequence). CDR3 sequence reads: CACTDLNYGYTF. The CDR3 nucleotides read TGTGCCTGTACGGACCTGAACTATGGCTACACCTTC.

By share, this clonotype ranks as large. The J gene is TRBJ2-1, the V gene TRBV9; 13 bases align to TRBD2. This CDR3 has 21 amino acids. V shed 1 base and J 0 bases; nucleotides not matched to a gene: 13. The germline CDR1 and CDR2 sequences are SGDLS and YYNGEE. Here the CDR3 DNA reads TGTGCCAGCAGCGTAACCACCCCACTAGCGGGGGGGCCGGTCTCCTACAATGAGCAGTTCTTC. As protein: CASSVTTPLAGGPVSYNEQFF.

By share, this clonotype counts as large. The chain employs TRBV25-1 and TRBJ2-7; D is unresolved. The CDR3 length is 10 residues. Germline-derived CDR1 and CDR2 are MGHDK and SYGVNS. V gave up 4 bases and J gave up 2 bases, with 0 bases separating them. CDR3 in DNA: TGTGCCAGCAGTGCCTACGAGCAGTACTTC. This gives the protein CASSAYEQYF.

By frequency in the sample, this clonotype is large. The chain uses TRBV2 and TRBJ2-1, with 7 positions matching TRBD2. This CDR3 spans 18 amino acids. After removal of 5 bases from V and 4 bases from J, the junction contained 17 bases not matched to a gene. Germline CDR1 and CDR2: SNHLY and FYNNEI. The CDR3 reads CASSLYPLRTSNYNEQFF. For the CDR3, the DNA is TGTGCCAGCAGTCTTTACCCGCTCCGGACTAGTAATTACAATGAGCAGTTCTTC.

This clonotype appeared a single time. Germline and junction disagree at one end, which may indicate a read error. The CDR3 protein is CASSPPRTYKQYF. Here the CDR3 DNA reads TGTGCCAGCAGCCCACCGCGAACCTACAAGCAGTACTTC. V usage is TRBV25-1 and J usage is TRBJ2-7; no clear D. The germline V gene encodes CDR1 MGHDK and CDR2 SYGVNS. This CDR3 spans 13 amino acids.

By sample share, this clonotype is medium-sized. The DNA of the CDR3 is TGTGCCAGCAGTCCTCCGGGACACATCTACGAGCAGTACTTC. It translates to CASSPPGHIYEQYF. The gene calls are TRBV27 and TRBJ2-7, with D possibly being TRBD1 (6 bases). Trimming pared 5 bases from V and 3 bases from J, leaving 14 bases between. This CDR3 spans 14 amino acids. In germline, CDR1 is MNHEY, CDR2 SMNVEV (reference sequence).

In its sample, this clonotype is large. V gene TRBV5-4 combines with J gene TRBJ1-5; D may be TRBD1 (6 bases). Looked up from germline, CDR1 is SGHNT and CDR2 is YYREEE (reference sequence). V was clipped by 3 bases and J by 5 bases, with 12 bases between them. The CDR3 has 14 residues. The CDR3 sequence is CASSSGQSDQPQHF. CDR3 DNA sequence: TGTGCCAGCAGCTCCGGACAGAGTGATCAGCCCCAGCATTTT.

By its share, this clonotype is large (0.1 to 1%). V is TRBV25-1 and J is TRBJ2-7, with D uncertain. Between the trimmed V and J ends, which lost 7 bases and 2 bases, there was a span of 12 bases. Looked up from germline, CDR1 is MGHDK and CDR2 is SYGVNS. The CDR3 consists of 13 residues. The CDR3 region is CASTPPRTYEQYF. CDR3 sequence (DNA): TGTGCCAGCACCCCACCGCGAACCTACGAGCAGTACTTC.

This clonotype is medium-sized by share. This rearrangement joins TRBV16 to TRBJ1-1; D unresolved. CDR3 length: 12 amino acids. Trimming pared 4 bases from V and 4 bases from J, leaving 7 bases between. The V gene's germline CDR1 is KGHSY and CDR2 FQNENV. The CDR3 sequence: CASSPGITEAFF. The CDR3 DNA is TGTGCCAGCAGCCCGGGGATCACTGAAGCTTTCTTT.

In the case of this clonotype: A much larger clone differs from this one at a single base, so this may be a read error. The rearrangement uses TRBV19 and TRBJ2-1, with D unclear. This CDR3 comprises 11 residues. Germline CDR1 LNHDA, CDR2 SQIVND (reference sequence). V gave up 1 base and J gave up 11 bases, with 6 bases separating them. CDR3 loop: CASSIGNKQFF. The DNA for the CDR3 is TGTGCCAGTAGTATAGGGAATAAGCAGTTCTTC.

In the case of this clonotype: A clone one base away is much larger, so this may be a read error. The J gene is TRBJ2-1, the V gene TRBV24-1, with D unclear. CDR3 length: 11 residues. Germline V gives CDR1 KGHDR, CDR2 SFDVKD. The CDR3 nucleotides are TGTGCCACCAGTGTGGGCAATGAGCAGTCCTTC. Protein product: CATSVGNEQSF.

By proportion, this clonotype is medium-sized. The chain joins TRBV27 to TRBJ2-7, with 8 bases that match TRBD1. Germline V gene lookup returns CDR1 MNHEY and CDR2 SMNVEV (reference sequence). The CDR3 totals 15 residues. The V segment lost 3 bases and the J segment 5 bases; nucleotides outside the gene matches: 9. DNA of the CDR3: TGTGCCAGCAGTTTTCACCGGACAGGGTCCAACGAGCAGTACTTC. It encodes CASSFHRTGSNEQYF.